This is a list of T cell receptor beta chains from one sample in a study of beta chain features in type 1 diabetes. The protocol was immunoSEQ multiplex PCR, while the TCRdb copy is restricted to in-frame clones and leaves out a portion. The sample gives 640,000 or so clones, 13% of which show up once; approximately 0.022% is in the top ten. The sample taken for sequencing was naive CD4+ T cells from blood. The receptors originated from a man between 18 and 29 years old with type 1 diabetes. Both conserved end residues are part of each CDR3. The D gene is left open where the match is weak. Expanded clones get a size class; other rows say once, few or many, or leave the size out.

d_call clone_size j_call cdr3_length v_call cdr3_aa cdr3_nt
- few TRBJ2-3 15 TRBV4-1 CASSQAPAVPDTQYF TGCGCCAGCAGCCAAGCCCCTGCTGTGCCAGATACGCAGTATTTT
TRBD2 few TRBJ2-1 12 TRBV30 CAWGGGHNEQFF TGTGCCTGGGGCGGGGGGCACAATGAGCAGTTCTTC
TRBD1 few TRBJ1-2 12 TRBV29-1 CSVGDSYYGYTF TGCAGCGTTGGGGACAGCTACTATGGCTACACCTTC
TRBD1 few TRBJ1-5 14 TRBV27 CATSDRGPPQPQHF TGTGCCACCTCGGACAGGGGGCCCCCCCAGCCCCAGCATTTT
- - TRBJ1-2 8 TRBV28 CAVEGYTF TGTGCGGTCGAAGGCTACACCTTC
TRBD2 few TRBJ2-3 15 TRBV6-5 CASTGAGGPVDTQYF TGTGCCAGCACTGGTGCGGGGGGGCCGGTAGATACGCAGTATTTT
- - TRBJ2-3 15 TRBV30 CAWAGTGASTDTQYF TGTGCCTGGGCCGGTACGGGGGCCTCCACAGATACGCAGTATTTT
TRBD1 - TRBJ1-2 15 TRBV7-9 CASSQGQSFNYGYTF TGTGCCAGCAGCCAGGGACAGTCATTCAACTATGGCTACACCTTC
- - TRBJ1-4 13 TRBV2 CASMGGVYEKLFF TGTGCCAGCATGGGGGGAGTGTATGAAAAACTGTTTTTT
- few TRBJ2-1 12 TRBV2 CASSQTKNEQFF TGTGCCAGCAGCCAAACTAAGAATGAGCAGTTCTTC
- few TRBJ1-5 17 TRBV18 CASSLYSPTGGTQPQHF TGTGCCAGCTCTCTCTACTCTCCGACAGGAGGGACTCAGCCCCAGCATTTT
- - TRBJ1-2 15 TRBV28 CASSFGQVQDYGYTF TGTGCCAGCAGTTTCGGGCAGGTCCAGGACTATGGCTACACCTTC
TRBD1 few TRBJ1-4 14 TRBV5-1 CASSQGQGDEKLFF TGCGCCAGCAGCCAAGGACAGGGAGACGAAAAACTGTTTTTT
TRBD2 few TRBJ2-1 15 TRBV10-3 CAISGERGPDNEQFF TGTGCCATCAGTGGGGAGCGGGGCCCTGACAATGAGCAGTTCTTC
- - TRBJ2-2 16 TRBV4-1 CASSQGLKVNTGELFF TGCGCCAGCAGCCAAGGGCTGAAAGTGAACACCGGGGAGCTGTTTTTT
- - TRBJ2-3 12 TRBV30 CAWSVTQAAQYF TGTGCCTGGAGTGTAACCCAGGCAGCACAGTATTTT
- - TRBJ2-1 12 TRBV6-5 CASSPPGGGRFF TGTGCCAGCAGTCCCCCGGGAGGGGGCCGTTTCTTC